The rows below give T cell receptor beta chains drawn from one sample of a study of cytomegalovirus exposure and HLA in healthy donors. The data were produced by immunoSEQ multiplex PCR, yet TCRdb's version contains in-frame clones alone and is incomplete. The profile covers 150,000 to 250,000 clones, with 75% to 90% appearing a single time and over 5% taken by the ten largest. The sequenced sample consisted of PBMCs. The receptors stem from a woman between 50 and 59 years old in good health and CMV-seropositive. CDR3s include the opening cysteine and the closing phenylalanine or tryptophan. A D gene is named only where the DNA matches it firmly. Clone size appears in some rows only: once, few, many, or a class for an expanded clone.

j_gene	v_gene	d_gene	abundance	CDR3nt	CDR3aa
TRBJ2-5	TRBV7-2	-	-	TGTGCCAGCAGCTTAGGCTCAGGGCCCCAAGAGACCCAGTACTTC	CASSLGSGPQETQYF
TRBJ2-2	TRBV7-9	TRBD1	-	TGTGCCAGCAGCTTAATGGGACAGGGGGCGAGGACCGGGGAGCTGTTTTTT	CASSLMGQGARTGELFF
TRBJ2-1	TRBV13	TRBD1	-	TGTGCCAGCAGCTCAAACAGGGGGCTTTACAATGAGCAGTTCTTC	CASSSNRGLYNEQFF
TRBJ2-2	TRBV18	-	-	TGTGCCAGCTCACCCCCCGGGATCCTTAACACCGGGGAGCTGTTTTTT	CASSPPGILNTGELFF
TRBJ2-1	TRBV28	-	few	TGTGCCAGCAGCCCGGACAGCTACAATGAGCAGTTCTTC	CASSPDSYNEQFF
TRBJ1-2	TRBV28	-	-	TGTGCCAGCAGTCTGGACTTTCCCGCTAACTATGGCTACACCTTC	CASSLDFPANYGYTF
TRBJ2-2	TRBV28	-	-	TGTGCCAGCAGCCTATCAGGGACTTCCAAGACCACCGGGGAGCTGTTTTTT	CASSLSGTSKTTGELFF
TRBJ2-7	TRBV11-2	TRBD1	-	TGTGCCAGCAGCTTTTGGACAGGGGGCTCCTACGAGCAGTACTTC	CASSFWTGGSYEQYF
TRBJ1-1	TRBV28	-	-	TGTGCCAGCAGCCCAGCAGGGGTGGGAACTGAAGCTTTCTTT	CASSPAGVGTEAFF
TRBJ2-1	TRBV27	-	few	TGTGCCAGCAGTTTATATGCCAGTTTACATGAGCAGTTCTTC	CASSLYASLHEQFF
TRBJ2-5	TRBV4-1	TRBD2	-	TGCGCCAGCAGCCAAGGAAGTCTAGCGGGAGGGCAAGAGACCCAGTACTTC	CASSQGSLAGGQETQYF
TRBJ2-2	TRBV28	-	-	TGTGCCAGCAGCCTTGGGTGGGGGGTTGGCACCGGGGAGCTGTTTTTT	CASSLGWGVGTGELFF
TRBJ1-4	TRBV5-1	-	-	TGCGCCAGCAGCTACGGGGAAAAACTGTTTTTT	CASSYGEKLFF
TRBJ2-3	TRBV18	TRBD2	-	TGTGCCAGCTCACCATCAGTAGCGGGGCTGGATACGCAGTATTTT	CASSPSVAGLDTQYF
TRBJ1-5	TRBV5-6	-	-	TGTGCCAGCAGCTTGCGAGGAGTCAATCAGCCCCAGCATTTT	CASSLRGVNQPQHF
TRBJ2-3	TRBV5-1	-	-	TGCGCCAGCAGCTTGGTGGCAGCGAGGTTCACAGATACGCAGTATTTT	CASSLVAARFTDTQYF
TRBJ2-7	TRBV5-8	-	-	TGTGCCAGCAGCTTCAGGCCCTACACCTACGAGCAGTACTTC	CASSFRPYTYEQYF
TRBJ1-2	TRBV28	-	-	TGTGCCAGCAGCCCCGGATTCACAGGGATCCCCCCTTATGGCTACACCTTC	CASSPGFTGIPPYGYTF
TRBJ2-1	TRBV12-5	TRBD1	-	TGTGCTAGTGGTTCCGGCCCTCTCACAGGGGACAGGGTCTACAATGAGCAGTTCTTC	CASGSGPLTGDRVYNEQFF
TRBJ2-2	TRBV2	-	-	TGTGCCAGCAGACTAAACACCGGGGAGCTGTTTTTT	CASRLNTGELFF
TRBJ1-1	TRBV19	-	-	TGTGCCAGTACAGAGGGGGGGTTGGACACTGAAGCTTTCTTT	CASTEGGLDTEAFF
TRBJ2-3	TRBV21-1	-	-	TGTGCCAGCAGCTCGGGACTAGCGGGGGGTCTGTATTTT	CASSSGLAGGLYF
TRBJ1-3	TRBV28	-	once	TGTGCCAGCAGTTTGGGAGGGATCACTGGAAACACCATATATTTT	CASSLGGITGNTIYF
TRBJ2-7	TRBV27	TRBD2	-	TGTGCCAGCAGTTTAAAGGGGACTAGCGGGGTATACGAGCAGTACTTC	CASSLKGTSGVYEQYF
TRBJ1-2	TRBV5-6	TRBD1	-	TGTGCCAGCAGCCCGGACAGGAACTATGGCTACACCTTC	CASSPDRNYGYTF
TRBJ1-1	TRBV18	-	once	TGTGCCAGCTCACCACTTGGACCGGGGTATGACACTGAAGCTTTCTTT	CASSPLGPGYDTEAFF
TRBJ2-7	TRBV6-1	-	few	TGTGCCAGCAGTGTGGGGGCCTACTACGAGCAGTACTTC	CASSVGAYYEQYF
TRBJ1-6	TRBV11-2	-	-	TGTGCCAGCAGCTTGAGCATGAGAGGGTCACCCCTCCACTTT	CASSLSMRGSPLHF
TRBJ1-5	TRBV25-1	-	few	TGTGCCAGCAGTGTAGGGGATAATCAGCCCCAGCATTTT	CASSVGDNQPQHF
TRBJ2-5	TRBV5-5	-	-	TGTGCCAGCACCTTTTCCTTAGGAGGGCCACAGACCCAGTACTTC	CASTFSLGGPQTQYF
TRBJ2-7	TRBV5-6	-	few	TGTGCCAGCAGCTTGGGCAGGGAAACAGACGAGCAGTACTTC	CASSLGRETDEQYF
TRBJ2-1	TRBV2	TRBD2	once	TGTGCCAGCAGACGACTAGCGGCGAACAATGAGCAGTTCTTC	CASRRLAANNEQFF
TRBJ2-3	TRBV6-5	TRBD2	-	TGTGCCAGCAGTAGGACTAGCGGGAGTGATACGCAGTATTTT	CASSRTSGSDTQYF
TRBJ2-7	TRBV7-2	TRBD2	few	TGTGCCAGCAGCCGCACTAGCGGGGGGGCCAACGAGCAGTACTTC	CASSRTSGGANEQYF
TRBJ1-1	TRBV11-2	-	-	TGTGCCAGCAGCTTAGGCGGCAGCATGAACACTGAAGCTTTCTTT	CASSLGGSMNTEAFF
TRBJ1-4	TRBV4-1	-	few	TGCGCCAGCAGCCAAGCCCGGGACACAGGAAAACTGTTTTTT	CASSQARDTGKLFF
TRBJ2-1	TRBV30	-	-	TGTGCCTTTAGTAGGAGCTCCTACAATGAGCAGTTCTTC	CAFSRSSYNEQFF
TRBJ2-2	TRBV27	TRBD2	-	TGTGCCAGCAGTTTAGCGGGGGGCGGGGAGCTGTTTTTT	CASSLAGGGELFF
TRBJ2-2	TRBV10-3	-	-	TGTGCCATCAGTGCCGGGGGAGCCGACACCGGGGAGCTGTTTTTT	CAISAGGADTGELFF
TRBJ1-6	TRBV7-2	-	-	TGTGCCAGCAGCTTAGACCTAAGCTGGGGCAGGCTTAATTCACCCCTCCACTTT	CASSLDLSWGRLNSPLHF
TRBJ2-4	TRBV5-1	TRBD2	-	TGCGCCAGCAGCTTGGGGTCTAGCGGGTTAGCCAAAAACAGTCAGTACTTC	CASSLGSSGLAKNSQYF
TRBJ2-7	TRBV19	TRBD2	-	TGTGCCAGTAGTTCGGGACTAGCGGGATCCTACGAGCAGTACTTC	CASSSGLAGSYEQYF
TRBJ2-1	TRBV5-1	-	-	TGCGCCAGCAGCTTGTCGGGACACAGGGGGGGATACAATGAGCAGTTCTTC	CASSLSGHRGGYNEQFF
TRBJ2-5	TRBV5-6	-	-	TGTGCCAGCAGCTTGGAATCAGGGCCCCAGTACTTC	CASSLESGPQYF
TRBJ2-5	TRBV5-4	-	-	TGTGCCAGCAGCTTGAAGTCAAGCCTACAAGAGACCCAGTACTTC	CASSLKSSLQETQYF
TRBJ2-6	TRBV5-8	TRBD2	few	TGTGCCAGCAGCGGACTAGCTCCCGGGGCCAACGGCCTGACTTTC	CASSGLAPGANGLTF
TRBJ2-5	TRBV27	TRBD1	-	TGTGCCAGCAGTTTATATAGGACAGGGGGCGCAGAGACCCAGTACTTC	CASSLYRTGGAETQYF
TRBJ2-5	TRBV6-5	-	-	TGTGCCAGCAGTTACGGGGGGACAGAATTCCAAGAGACCCAGTACTTC	CASSYGGTEFQETQYF
TRBJ2-7	TRBV6-6	-	-	TGTGCCAGCAGTTACTCGGGGGGGCCCTACGAGCAGTACTTC	CASSYSGGPYEQYF
TRBJ2-5	TRBV10-3	TRBD1	-	TGTGCCATCAGTGAAAACAGGGGTAGCCAAGAGACCCAGTACTTC	CAISENRGSQETQYF
TRBJ2-1	TRBV2	TRBD2	-	TGTGCCAGCAGCCGGGAGGCTAGCGGGGGGCCTTACAATGAGCAGTTCTTC	CASSREASGGPYNEQFF
TRBJ2-5	TRBV6-1	TRBD1	-	TGTGCCAGCAGTGAGCGAGGGACAGAAGAGACCCAGTACTTC	CASSERGTEETQYF